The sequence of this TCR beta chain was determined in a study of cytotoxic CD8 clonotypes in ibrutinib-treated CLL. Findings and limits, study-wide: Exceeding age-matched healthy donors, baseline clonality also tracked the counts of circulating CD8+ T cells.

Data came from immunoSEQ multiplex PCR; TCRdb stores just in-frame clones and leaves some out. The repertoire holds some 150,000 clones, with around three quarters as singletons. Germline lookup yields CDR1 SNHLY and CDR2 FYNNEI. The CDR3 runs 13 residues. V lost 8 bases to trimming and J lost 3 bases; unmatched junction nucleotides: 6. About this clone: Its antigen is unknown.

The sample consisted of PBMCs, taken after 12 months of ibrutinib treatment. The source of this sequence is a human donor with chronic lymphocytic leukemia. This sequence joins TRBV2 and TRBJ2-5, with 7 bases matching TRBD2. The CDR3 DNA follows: TGTGCCAGCCAAGCGGGGACCAAAGAGACCCAGTACTTC. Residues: CASQAGTKETQYF. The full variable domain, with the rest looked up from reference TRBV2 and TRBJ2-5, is EPEVTQTPSHQVTQMGQEVILRCVPISNHLYFYWYRQILGQKVEFLVSFYNNEISEKSEIFDDQFSVERPDGSNFTLKIRSTKLEDSAMYFCASQAGTKETQYFGPGTRLLVL.